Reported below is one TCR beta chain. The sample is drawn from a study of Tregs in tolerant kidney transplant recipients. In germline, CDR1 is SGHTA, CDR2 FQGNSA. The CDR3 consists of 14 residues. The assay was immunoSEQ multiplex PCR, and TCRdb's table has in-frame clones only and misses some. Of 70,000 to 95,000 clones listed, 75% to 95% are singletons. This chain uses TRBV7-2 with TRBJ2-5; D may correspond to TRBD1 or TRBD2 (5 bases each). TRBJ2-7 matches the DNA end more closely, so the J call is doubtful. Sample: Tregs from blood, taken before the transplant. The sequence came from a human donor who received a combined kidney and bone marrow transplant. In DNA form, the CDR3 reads TGTGCCAGCAGCGGGGACCGGTACTCCTACGAGCAGTACTTC. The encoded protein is CASSGDRYSYEQYF.